A single sample gave rise to the 20 T cell receptor beta chains below, sequenced in a study of early T cells in non-severe SARS-CoV-2 infection. In TCRdb, the 5' RACE reads were re-called with MiXCR into one record per CDR3 protein. The profile shows about 110,000 distinct CDR3 sequences, approximately 12% of them singletons. Sequences were derived from whole blood, sampled at baseline. These receptors were taken from an adult who was a healthcare worker with PCR-confirmed SARS-CoV-2 infection or an uninfected control (not recorded which).

The CDR3 bases are TGTGCCAGCAGTAGACAGGGGGCAACGGACAATCAGCCCCAGCATTTT. Amino acids: CASSRQGATDNQPQHF. This chain connects TRBV12-3 or TRBV12-4 to TRBJ1-5, with 10 bases matching TRBD1. V dropped 5 bases and J dropped 3; count of bases not matched to a gene: 7. The CDR3 extends over 16 amino acids.

This clonotype was counted at least ten times. CDR3 coding DNA: TGTGCCAGCAGTGGTGGGGCCACCTACAATGAGCAGTTCTTC. Residues: CASSGGATYNEQFF. This chain connects TRBV6-1 to TRBJ2-1; tentatively, D is TRBD1 (5 bases). CDR3 length: 14 amino acids. Germline values: CDR1 MNHNS, CDR2 SASEGT. V gave up 4 bases and J gave up 2 bases, with 9 bases separating them.

This clonotype was detected many times. The V call is TRBV20-1, the J call TRBJ2-7; a possible D gene is TRBD1 (5 bases). The V gene's germline CDR1 is DFQATT and CDR2 SNEGSKA (reference sequence). Trimming left V 7 bases short and J 3 bases short, with 10 bases between. CDR3 length: 11 amino acids. Here the CDR3 reads CSVDSLYEQYF. For the CDR3, the DNA is TGCAGTGTTGACAGTCTCTACGAGCAGTACTTC.

The chain carries TRBV12-3 or TRBV12-4 and TRBJ2-3; D remains unclear. This CDR3 has 15 amino acids. Trimming took 4 bases from V and 6 from J, leaving 17 bases between them. This chain's CDR3 is CASSSGMGSKDTQYF. Here the CDR3 DNA reads TGTGCCAGCAGTTCCGGTATGGGGTCCAAGGATACGCAGTATTTT.

This clonotype was observed a few times. The chain joins TRBV29-1 to TRBJ1-1; the D gene is possibly TRBD1 (6 bases). Looked up from germline, CDR1 is SQVTM and CDR2 is ANQGSEA. This CDR3 has 13 amino acids. Trimming removed 4 bases from V and 4 bases from J, with 13 bases in between. CDR3 DNA: TGCAGCGTTGTCCGGGACATTGCCACTGAAGCTTTCTTT. Protein sequence: CSVVRDIATEAFF.

This clonotype was picked up a small number of times. The rearrangement joins TRBV6-5 to TRBJ2-2; D might be TRBD1 (6 bases). The CDR3 totals 15 residues. CDR1 and CDR2 from the germline V gene are MNHEY and SVGAGI. V lost 4 bases, J lost 0 bases, and 9 bases lay in between. CDR3 sequence reads: CASSSWTANTGELFF. CDR3 bases: TGTGCCAGCAGTTCTTGGACAGCGAACACCGGGGAGCTGTTTTTT.

This chain joins TRBV6-6 and TRBJ1-2; the D gene is possibly TRBD1 (5 bases). The CDR3 sequence is 13 residues long. CDR1 MNHNY and CDR2 SVGAGI come from the germline V gene (reference sequence). The V and J ends lost 2 bases and 4 bases respectively, with 8 bases between them. As DNA, the CDR3 is TGTGCCAGCAGTTACAAACAGGTCTATGGCTACACCTTC. The encoded protein is CASSYKQVYGYTF.

The chain uses TRBV7-3 and TRBJ2-1; no definite D call. Trimming removed 5 bases at V and 7 bases at J, with 18 bases between. Germline CDR1 reads SGHTA; CDR2 reads FQGTGA. This CDR3 is 15 amino acids long. The CDR3 nucleotides are TGTGCCAGCAGCGAATCCGGACCCGCGCGGAATGAGCAGTTCTTC. It is translated as CASSESGPARNEQFF.

The chain has TRBV4-1 and TRBJ2-3; 9 bases are shared with TRBD2. V dropped 0 bases and J dropped 3; count of bases not matched to a gene: 10. The germline V gene encodes CDR1 MGHRA and CDR2 YSYEKL. The CDR3 loop spans 18 amino acids. CDR3 nucleotides: TGCGCCAGCAGCCAAGAGGTTCGTAGTAGCGGGAGAACAGATACGCAGTATTTT. Translation: CASSQEVRSSGRTDTQYF.

This chain links TRBV7-9 with TRBJ1-5, with D hard to call. Germline values: CDR1 SEHNR, CDR2 FQNEAQ (reference sequence). V lost 5 bases and J lost 4, with 12 bases in between. The CDR3 has 14 amino acids. CDR3 protein: CASSRDGNNQPQHF. CDR3 nucleotides: TGTGCCAGCAGCCGAGACGGAAATAATCAGCCCCAGCATTTT.

CDR3 sequence (DNA): TGCGCCAGCAGCCAAGCCGGGACAGGGTCGTACACCGGGGAGCTGTTTTTT. Its protein is CASSQAGTGSYTGELFF. The chain carries TRBV4-1 and TRBJ2-2, with TRBD1 identical over 9 bases. Germline trimming cut 1 base from V and 3 bases from J; bases unmatched to any gene: 6. CDR1 MGHRA and CDR2 YSYEKL come from the germline V gene. This CDR3 is built from 17 residues.

This clonotype was seen at least ten times. The V and J genes are TRBV20-1 and TRBJ2-7; 7 bases fit TRBD1. Trimming at V came to 5 bases and at J to 3 bases, leaving 4 bases not matched to a gene. The V gene's germline CDR1 is DFQATT and CDR2 SNEGSKA (reference sequence). The CDR3 totals 12 residues. The CDR3 region has the DNA TGCAGTGCTGAAAGGGACAGCTACGAGCAGTACTTC. It codes for CSAERDSYEQYF.

This clonotype was seen at least ten times. The chain carries TRBV29-1 and TRBJ2-5; 10 nucleotides match TRBD1. In germline, CDR1 is SQVTM, CDR2 ANQGSEA. V shed 5 bases and J 5 bases; nucleotides not matched to a gene: 5. The length of the CDR3 is 13 residues. CDR3 nucleotide sequence: TGCAGCGTTACCGGGACAGGGGTGGAGACCCAGTACTTC. It specifies CSVTGTGVETQYF.

This clonotype was counted once. The rearrangement links TRBV6-5 to TRBJ2-7; D might be TRBD1 (6 bases). The V gene's germline CDR1 is MNHEY and CDR2 SVGAGI. This CDR3 has 16 amino acids. Trimming left V 2 bases short and J 2 bases short, with 16 bases between. This chain's CDR3 is CASSYRGQSSPYEQYF. CDR3 nucleotides: TGTGCCAGCAGTTACCGGGGACAATCTTCCCCCTACGAGCAGTACTTC.

There are a few counts of this clonotype. The chain has TRBV29-1 and TRBJ2-1; D not certain. The V and J ends lost 4 bases and 5 bases respectively, with 12 bases between them. This CDR3 spans 13 amino acids. In germline, CDR1 is SQVTM, CDR2 ANQGSEA. Here the CDR3 DNA reads TGCAGCGTTGTATCAGTCCGGGACAATGAGCAGTTCTTC. It is translated as CSVVSVRDNEQFF.

This clonotype has at least ten counts. This rearrangement joins TRBV10-3 to TRBJ2-1; 9 nucleotides align to TRBD2. The V segment lost 0 bases and the J segment 5 bases; nucleotides outside the gene matches: 8. The germline V gene encodes CDR1 ENHRY and CDR2 SYGVKD. This CDR3 comprises 17 residues. CDR3 loop: CAISESRASGDHNEQFF. As DNA, the CDR3 is TGTGCCATCAGTGAGTCGAGGGCTAGCGGGGACCACAATGAGCAGTTCTTC.

This clonotype was observed at least ten times. The genes are TRBV12-3 or TRBV12-4 and TRBJ2-2; the D gene is possibly TRBD2 (5 bases). The CDR3 is made up of 14 amino acids. V was cut by 3 bases and J by 8 bases, with 13 bases left in between. CDR3: CASSFDQREGELFF. The DNA for the CDR3 is TGTGCCAGCAGTTTCGATCAGAGGGAGGGGGAGCTGTTTTTT.

This clonotype turned up a few times. The chain links TRBV29-1 to TRBJ2-7; D is uncertain. The CDR3 is made up of 12 amino acids. Germline V gene lookup returns CDR1 SQVTM and CDR2 ANQGSEA. V gave up 4 bases and J gave up 5 bases, with 12 bases separating them. The CDR3 coding sequence is TGCAGCGTTGCGACGATCCCGAACGAGCAGTACTTC. Encoded protein: CSVATIPNEQYF.

This sequence joins TRBV10-3 and TRBJ1-1; no definite D call. Trimming took off 6 bases at V and 0 bases at J, with 2 bases between the two ends. The germline gives CDR1 ENHRY, CDR2 SYGVKD. This CDR3 has 11 amino acids. The CDR3: CAIRLNTEAFF. CDR3 in DNA: TGTGCCATCAGGCTGAACACTGAAGCTTTCTTT.

This clonotype was detected a few times. This chain joins TRBV7-6 and TRBJ1-5; D gene ambiguous. V lost 0 bases, J lost 4 bases, and 7 bases lay in between. The germline CDR1 and CDR2 sequences are SGHVS and FNYEAQ. The CDR3 covers 14 residues. In nucleotides, the CDR3 is TGTGCCAGCAGCTTAGCCCCCTATAATCAGCCCCAGCATTTT. This codes for CASSLAPYNQPQHF.